This TCR beta chain is drawn from a study of cytomegalovirus exposure and HLA in healthy donors. This clone was picked up a small number of times. Its cognate antigen is unknown. Points from the study as a whole: Reportedly, a later analysis found an Asian-associated ancestry cluster had fewer N-insertions than the approximately 640-donor mean. The study designated 150 to 200 TCR beta chains cytomegalovirus-associated. Reportedly, cytomegalovirus status was diagnosed with high sensitivity and specificity.

The PCR ran on 60 Vbeta and 13 Jbeta primers. Sequencing used immunoSEQ multiplex PCR; TCRdb keeps in-frame clones, though not all of them. The sample lists about 200,000 clones, over 75% occurring once. Trimming shortened V by 4 bases and J by 9 bases, and 19 bases separated the two germline ends. CDR3 size: 14 residues. The germline V gene encodes CDR1 SGHKS and CDR2 YYEKEE (reference sequence). This TCR was sampled from a man in his late teens or twenties in good health and CMV-seronegative. The sample taken for sequencing was PBMCs. The chain joins TRBV5-5 to TRBJ1-1; D perhaps matches TRBD1 (6 bases). This CDR3 is CASSIEQGLSKAFF. As DNA, the CDR3 is TGTGCCAGCAGCATCGAACAGGGTCTGAGTAAAGCTTTCTTT.